These 17 T cell receptor beta chains share one sample of origin, sequenced in a study of blood T cells in healthy people across ages. Primers used in a second PCR of about 7 to 11 cycles were a sample-barcoded 5' primer and a J-beta primer mix. Each CDR3 protein is one row after TCRdb ran MiXCR on the 5' RACE reads. This sample has approximately 600,000 distinct CDR3 sequences, with about 53% found just once. The sample comprised blood. Receptors originate from a man aged 60 to 75 in good health.

This clonotype was observed a single time. This chain uses TRBV5-6 with TRBJ2-1; 8 nucleotides match TRBD2. Unmatched junction bases numbered 5, after V lost 1 base and J lost 5 bases. CDR1 is SGHDT and CDR2 is YYEEEE in the germline V gene. The CDR3 covers 15 residues. CDR3 sequence (DNA): TGTGCCAGCAGCTTGTACGGGGGGGCCCACAATGAGCAGTTCTTC. Protein product: CASSLYGGAHNEQFF.

The chain links TRBV3-1 to TRBJ2-5; D perhaps matches TRBD2 (7 bases). Between the trimmed V and J ends, which lost 2 bases and 5 bases, there was a span of 18 bases. CDR1 LGHDT and CDR2 YNNKEL come from the germline V gene (reference sequence). This CDR3 has 16 amino acids. CDR3 nucleotide sequence: TGTGCCAGCAGCCAACGGGTAGGGGGGGGGCTGGAGACCCAGTACTTC. Amino acids: CASSQRVGGGLETQYF.

The sample holds one count of this clonotype. The gene calls are TRBV25-1 and TRBJ2-7; perhaps TRBD2 as D (7 bases). Trimming took 7 bases from V and 7 from J, leaving 23 bases between them. The germline gives CDR1 MGHDK, CDR2 SYGVNS. This CDR3 comprises 15 residues. The CDR3 DNA reads TGTGCCAGCACCAGAGGGAGGGGGGTAAGGAATGAGCAGTACTTC. Protein sequence: CASTRGRGVRNEQYF.

The chain links TRBV29-1 to TRBJ2-7, with D maybe TRBD1 (6 bases). Trimming removed 2 bases at V and 3 bases at J, with 17 bases between. The CDR3 is 15 residues long. Germline CDR1 is SQVTM and CDR2 is ANQGSEA. The DNA for the CDR3 is TGCAGCGTTGAACGCCCCCGAGGCAGGGGCTACGAGCAGTACTTC. Protein product: CSVERPRGRGYEQYF.

The CDR3 spells CASSPSDRGPPGELFF. CDR3 DNA sequence: TGTGCCAGCAGCCCCAGCGACAGGGGGCCCCCCGGGGAGCTGTTTTTT. V usage is TRBV11-1 and J usage is TRBJ2-2, with TRBD1 matching over 10 bases. Germline CDR1 is SGHAT and CDR2 is FQDESV (reference sequence). The CDR3 sequence is 16 residues long. V was pared by 5 bases and J by 6 bases, with 9 bases of the junction left unmatched.

This chain connects TRBV5-5 to TRBJ2-1, with D perhaps given as TRBD1 or TRBD2 (6 bases each). Germline CDR1 is SGHKS and CDR2 is YYEKEE (reference sequence). V was pared by 2 bases and J by 7 bases, with 13 bases between. The CDR3 spans 14 residues. The CDR3, as DNA: TGTGCCAGCAGCTTCGGGGGCTTGTCGAATGAGCAGTTCTTC. Its translation: CASSFGGLSNEQFF.

The chain couples TRBV6-1 to TRBJ2-5; TRBD1 is a possible D gene (7 bases). With 4 bases removed from V and 11 bases from J, the gap between germline ends came to 20 bases. There are 14 residues in the CDR3. Looked up from germline, CDR1 is MNHNS and CDR2 is SASEGT. CDR3 in amino acids: CASSGGDSYNEQYF. Here the CDR3 DNA reads TGTGCCAGCAGTGGCGGGGACAGCTACAATGAGCAGTACTTC.

This clonotype has only a few counts. The chain employs TRBV29-1 and TRBJ2-5, with TRBD1 identical over 8 bases. The V gene's germline CDR1 is SQVTM and CDR2 ANQGSEA. The V segment lost 3 bases and the J segment 5 bases; nucleotides outside the gene matches: 8. The CDR3 sequence is 14 residues long. DNA of the CDR3: TGCAGCGTTGACCCTAGACAGGGGTGGGAGACCCAGTACTTC. As protein: CSVDPRQGWETQYF.

There are a few counts of this clonotype. The rearrangement links TRBV29-1 to TRBJ2-5; 7 bases agree with TRBD1. V shed 2 bases, J shed 0 bases, and the junction held 6 bases outside the gene matches. This CDR3 is 15 amino acids long. Germline V lookup: CDR1 SQVTM, CDR2 ANQGSEA. CDR3 loop: CSVEMTTGDQETQYF. CDR3 bases: TGCAGCGTTGAAATGACAACAGGGGACCAAGAGACCCAGTACTTC.

This rearrangement joins TRBV20-1 to TRBJ2-2, with TRBD2 matching 7 bases. There are 16 residues in the CDR3. The V segment lost 0 bases and the J segment 0 bases; nucleotides outside the gene matches: 4. The germline gives CDR1 DFQATT, CDR2 SNEGSKA (reference sequence). CDR3 nucleotides: TGCAGTGCTAGAGATTGGGAGGGCCCGAACACCGGGGAGCTGTTTTTT. Amino acids: CSARDWEGPNTGELFF.

This clonotype was counted a few times. V gene TRBV25-1 combines with J gene TRBJ2-3, with 8 bases matching TRBD2. Looked up from germline, CDR1 is MGHDK and CDR2 is SYGVNS. CDR3 length: 15 residues. The V segment lost 7 bases and the J segment 0 bases; nucleotides outside the gene matches: 6. CDR3 DNA sequence: TGTGCCAGCAATATTGCGGGGGGTAGCACAGATACGCAGTATTTT. Encoded protein: CASNIAGGSTDTQYF.

The chain employs TRBV21-1 and TRBJ2-2. TRBV21-1 is a known pseudogene. This CDR3 spans 18 amino acids. CDR3 loop: CASSKEGSTHQNTGELFF. The CDR3 coding sequence is TGTGCCAGCAGCAAGGAAGGCAGCACGCACCAGAACACCGGGGAGCTGTTTTTT.

The genes are TRBV3-1 and TRBJ2-7; 9 nucleotides line up with TRBD2. Judging by the DNA end, TRBJ2-5 fits better; the J call may be wrong. This CDR3 spans 17 amino acids. CDR1 and CDR2 (germline): LGHDT, YNNKEL (reference sequence). CDR3 nucleotides: TGTGCCAGCAGCCAAGATCGGCCAGCGGGGGGTTTAGAGACCCAGTACTTC. This sequence encodes CASSQDRPAGGLETQYF.

This clonotype has more than one count but fewer than ten. This chain uses TRBV20-1 with TRBJ2-1, with 9 bases that match TRBD1. The junction had 12 bases not matched to a gene; V was cut back by 3 bases and J by 9 bases. Looked up from germline, CDR1 is DFQATT and CDR2 is SNEGSKA (reference sequence). The CDR3 has 15 residues. As DNA, the CDR3 is TGCAGTGCTAGTATGGGACAGGGAGGTTGGGGTGAGCAGTTCTTC. Its protein product is CSASMGQGGWGEQFF.

This chain joins TRBV5-1 and TRBJ1-1; maybe TRBD1 (6 bases). This CDR3 has 13 residues. V was pared by 4 bases and J by 6 bases, with 13 bases between. Germline-derived CDR1 and CDR2 are SGHRS and YFSETQ. This CDR3 is CASSGASGAEAFF. DNA for the CDR3: TGCGCCAGCAGCGGGGCCTCAGGGGCTGAAGCTTTCTTT.

The V and J genes are TRBV7-2 and TRBJ2-7, with D tentatively TRBD2 (5 bases). With the DNA end fitting TRBJ2-5 better, the J assignment may be wrong. The CDR3 runs to 17 residues. CDR1 and CDR2 from the germline V gene are SGHTA and FQGNSA. This chain's CDR3 is CASSLSFGVGVGETQYF. DNA for the CDR3: TGTGCCAGCAGCTTATCTTTCGGGGTAGGCGTCGGGGAGACCCAGTACTTC.

This clonotype came up once. The chain has TRBV19 and TRBJ2-5, with a weak D call TRBD1 (6 bases). The CDR3 covers 18 residues. Germline CDR1 is LNHDA and CDR2 is SQIVND (reference sequence). V was trimmed by 5 bases and J by 2 bases, leaving 24 bases between them. CDR3: CASSPDRRTGASQETQYF. The CDR3 DNA reads as TGTGCCAGTAGTCCCGACAGGCGCACCGGGGCCTCACAAGAGACCCAGTACTTC. Full variable domain (outside the CDR3, taken from reference TRBV19 and TRBJ2-5): DGGITQSPKYLFRKEGQNVTLSCEQNLNHDAMYWYRQDPGQGLRLIYYSQIVNDFQKGDIAEGYSVSREKKESFPLTVTSAQKNPTAFYLCASSPDRRTGASQETQYFGPGTRLLVL.